This T cell receptor beta chain was obtained from a study of blood T cell repertoires in COVID-19. Study-level information: Samples came from the United States, Italy and Spain, spanning acute and convalescent COVID-19. The analysed material was cDNA or gDNA that came from T cells, B-cell-depleted T cells, or PBMCs.

The authors' processing: Amplification from reference gene primers served as the basis for estimated nucleated cell counts. The data were produced by immunoSEQ multiplex PCR, yet TCRdb's version contains in-frame clones alone and is incomplete. V and J calls and clone size are those listed in that table; D and trimming were worked out from the DNA. Counted here are 170,000 or so clones, more than 70% occurring once; the ten biggest clones make up 14%. Trimming took 1 base from V and 8 from J, leaving 6 bases between them. The germline CDR1 and CDR2 sequences are SGHDN and FVKESK. The CDR3 covers 13 residues.

The sequence came from a young man with active or convalescent COVID-19. This rearrangement joins TRBV14 to TRBJ1-6; D ambiguous. Specimen: peripheral blood. The CDR3 loop reads CASSQVAHSPLHF. CDR3 DNA: TGTGCCAGCAGCCAAGTAGCTCATTCACCCCTCCACTTT.